A single sample gave rise to the 13 T cell receptor beta chains below, sequenced in a study of shared clonotypes between healthy human individuals. TCRdb's copy holds only in-frame clones and misses some; the assay was immunoSEQ multiplex PCR. The sample comprises hundreds of thousands of clones, approximately 96% of which are singletons, and 0.11% rests with the top ten. CD8 cells regarded as naive lacked CD45RO, were positively chosen for CCR7, and omitted terminally differentiated effector memory CD45RA+ cells. Sequencing was performed on naive CD8+ T cells sorted from blood. These receptors were obtained from a woman aged 25-40 years in good health.

The chain employs TRBV27 and TRBJ1-1; a possible D gene is TRBD1 (5 bases). Germline CDR1 and CDR2: MNHEY and SMNVEV (reference sequence). This CDR3 comprises 18 residues. V was cut by 0 bases and J by 1 base, with 18 bases left in between. As DNA, the CDR3 is TGTGCCAGCAGTTTATCCGGGACCGTTGTCGATCGGAACACTGAAGCTTTCTTT. This sequence encodes CASSLSGTVVDRNTEAFF.

The genes are TRBV5-1 and TRBJ2-7; 9 bases line up with TRBD2. Germline CDR1 and CDR2: SGHRS and YFSETQ. This CDR3 spans 15 amino acids. Trimming took 0 bases from V and 4 from J; bases not matched to a gene: 5. DNA of the CDR3: TGCGCCAGCAGCTTGGAGACTAGCGGCATATACGAGCAGTACTTC. Translating gives CASSLETSGIYEQYF. The entire variable domain, with the rest obtained from reference TRBV5-1 and TRBJ2-7, is as follows: KAGVTQTPRYLIKTRGQQVTLSCSPISGHRSVSWYQQTPGQGLQFLFEYFSETQRNKGNFPGRFSGRQFSNSRSEMNVSTLELGDSALYLCASSLETSGIYEQYFGPGTRLTVT.

The V gene is TRBV29-1, the J gene TRBJ2-1, with 7 bases matching TRBD2. After removal of 7 bases from V and 0 bases from J, the junction contained 9 bases not matched to a gene. Germline CDR1 is SQVTM and CDR2 is ANQGSEA. The CDR3 runs to 15 residues. CDR3 residues: CSASRAGTSYNEQFF. Here the CDR3 DNA reads TGCAGCGCATCAAGAGCGGGAACCTCCTACAATGAGCAGTTCTTC.

J is TRBJ2-3 and V is TRBV27, with D tentatively TRBD1 (5 bases). This CDR3 region has 12 residues. The V and J ends lost 6 bases and 1 base respectively, with 5 bases between them. Germline CDR1 is MNHEY and CDR2 is SMNVEV (reference sequence). In DNA form, the CDR3 reads TGTGCCAGCAGGACAGGCACAGATACGCAGTATTTT. The encoded protein is CASRTGTDTQYF.

This clone was observed once. The CDR3 DNA sequence: TGCAGTGTGAGGCGTCGGGAGACCCAGTACTTC. It specifies CSVRRRETQYF. V gene TRBV20-1 combines with J gene TRBJ2-5; D gene unclear. Germline V gene data show CDR1 as DFQATT and CDR2 as SNEGSKA (reference sequence). Deletions cut 7 bases from V and 5 bases from J, with 11 bases between. The CDR3 totals 11 residues.

This clone was detected only once. CDR3 residues: CSVEFPGALAQHF. Written as DNA, the CDR3 is TGCAGCGTTGAATTTCCAGGGGCGCTGGCCCAGCATTTT. The rearrangement links TRBV29-1 to TRBJ1-5; possibly TRBD1 for D (6 bases). This CDR3 region has 13 residues. Trimming pared 2 bases from V and 11 bases from J, leaving 16 bases between. Germline lookup yields CDR1 SQVTM and CDR2 ANQGSEA. Using reference TRBV29-1 and TRBJ1-5 for the parts outside the CDR3, the full variable domain is SAVISQKPSRDICQRGTSLTIQCQVDSQVTMMFWYRQQPGQSLTLIATANQGSEATYESGFVIDKFPISRPNLTFSTLTVSNMSPEDSSIYLCSVEFPGALAQHFGDGTRLSIL.

The chain combines TRBV10-2 with TRBJ2-7, with D perhaps TRBD1 (5 bases). This CDR3 spans 14 amino acids. The germline V and J ends were trimmed by 7 bases and 0 bases, with 13 bases remaining between them. The germline gives CDR1 WSHSY, CDR2 SAAADI. The CDR3 region is CASTSGLSSYEQYF. CDR3 DNA: TGCGCCAGCACCTCAGGGCTTAGCTCCTACGAGCAGTACTTC.

This chain uses TRBV30 with TRBJ1-1; tentatively, D is TRBD1 (5 bases). The germline V and J ends were trimmed by 8 bases and 3 bases, with 10 bases remaining between them. The germline gives CDR1 GTSNPN, CDR2 SVGIG (reference sequence). CDR3 size: 11 residues. CDR3 region: CAGRTHTEAFF. The CDR3 DNA follows: TGTGCCGGCCGGACACACACTGAAGCTTTCTTT.

The J gene is TRBJ2-1, the V gene TRBV7-8, with 7 bases that match TRBD2. Germline CDR1 is SGHVS and CDR2 is FQNEAQ. The CDR3 runs to 15 residues. The V gene end was trimmed by 2 bases and the J gene end by 8 bases; junction bases not matched to a gene: 9. CDR3 protein: CASSLSPSGHDEQFF. The CDR3 coding sequence is TGTGCCAGCAGCTTAAGCCCTAGCGGACACGATGAGCAGTTCTTC.

V usage is TRBV2 and J usage is TRBJ2-7; D remains unclear. CDR1 and CDR2 from the germline V gene are SNHLY and FYNNEI. V lost 5 bases and J 4 bases, leaving 6 bases between the germline ends. The CDR3 loop spans 11 amino acids. CDR3 protein: CASSYGYEQYF. CDR3 bases: TGTGCCAGCAGTTATGGTTACGAGCAGTACTTC.

This clone was seen only once. The CDR3 region is CASSQQRGTRGSYEQYF. Here the CDR3 DNA reads TGTGCCAGCAGCCAACAAAGAGGGACTAGAGGCTCCTACGAGCAGTACTTC. The J gene is TRBJ2-7, the V gene TRBV14; 8 nucleotides line up with TRBD2. The CDR3 runs 17 residues. The V gene's germline CDR1 is SGHDN and CDR2 FVKESK. Germline trimming cut 2 bases from V and 0 bases from J; bases unmatched to any gene: 9.

V gene TRBV7-9 combines with J gene TRBJ1-2; TRBD1 is a possible D gene (5 bases). Per germline, CDR1 SEHNR and CDR2 FQNEAQ (reference sequence). CDR3 length: 16 amino acids. The ends were cut back, 4 bases at V and 1 base at J, with 16 bases in the middle. The CDR3 DNA reads TGTGCCAGCAGCTCCTCTGGGACTGATTATAACTATGGCTACACCTTC. It specifies CASSSSGTDYNYGYTF.

The chain is built from TRBV28 and TRBJ2-7; a weak D match, TRBD2 (6 bases). CDR3 length: 14 residues. The germline V gene encodes CDR1 MDHEN and CDR2 SYDVKM. V was clipped by 5 bases and J by 2 bases, with 13 bases between them. The CDR3 is CASSGGLIPYEQYF. CDR3 nucleotide sequence: TGTGCCAGCAGTGGGGGACTGATCCCCTACGAGCAGTACTTC.